The text below deals with one T cell receptor beta chain. The antigen it recognizes is unknown. Base qualities are not provided; no much larger clone lies one nucleotide away. The entry originates in a study of technical replicates of blood from several donors (dated by TCRdb to the late 2010s). The method behind the library was the immunoSEQ multiplex PCR assay. TCRdb holds this immuneACCESS table with in-frame rearrangements only. Some clones are missing; in checked studies, unresolved V genes explain under half, and the rest has no known cause. Within this sample are about 73,000 clones, with 93% of them counted one time only. The top ten hold 0.2% to 0.3% of the sample. The germline V gene (reference sequence) provides CDR1 MNHEY and CDR2 SMNVEV. The CDR3 starts with the cysteine, ends with the phenylalanine, and has 14 residues. Only the CDR3 DNA stays, 42 bases, in frame from base 1. The germline V and J ends show losses of 6 bases and 3 bases respectively, and no gene match explains 5 bases of the junction.

Recombination connected TRBV27 to TRBJ1-3; 7 junctional bases match TRBD1. The source material was T cells isolated from PBMCs. The TCR sequence derives from a human donor in good health. The CDR3 corresponds to CASSTTGVGNTIYF. The bases are TGTGCCAGCAGCACTACAGGGGTTGGAAACACCATATATTTT.